This T cell receptor beta chain comes out of a study of cytomegalovirus exposure and HLA in healthy donors. Study-level background: Researchers previously reported finding 90 million to 130 million unique TCR beta sequences from some 180 million T cells. Study-level findings and limits: Most TCR sequences were rare, but some public TCRs occurred in many donors.

As to this clone: As yet, its antigen is unknown.

Germline CDR1 is MNHEY and CDR2 is SMNVEV (reference sequence). Trimming shortened V by 5 bases and J by 1 base, and 14 bases separated the two germline ends. The CDR3 totals 16 residues. These donors counted as nominally healthy when sampled, but unrecorded immune exposures were likely. The PCR was carried out with 60 Vbeta primers and 13 Jbeta primers. Sequencing was performed with immunoSEQ multiplex PCR; in TCRdb, only in-frame clones are kept and a portion is missing. The sample has 210,000 or so clones, less than 85% seen once. The receptor was isolated from a man between 18 and 35 years old in good health and CMV-seronegative. V gene TRBV27 combines with J gene TRBJ1-4; a possible D gene is TRBD1 (6 bases). The sample taken for sequencing was PBMCs. The CDR3 DNA is TGTGCCAGCAGTCCTCATACCAGGGGAACTAATGAAAAACTGTTTTTT. Its translation is CASSPHTRGTNEKLFF. Drawing the rest from reference TRBV27 and TRBJ1-4, the complete variable domain is EAQVTQNPRYLITVTGKKLTVTCSQNMNHEYMSWYRQDPGLGLRQIYYSMNVEVTDKGDVPEGYKVSRKEKRNFPLILESPSPNQTSLYFCASSPHTRGTNEKLFFGSGTQLSVL.